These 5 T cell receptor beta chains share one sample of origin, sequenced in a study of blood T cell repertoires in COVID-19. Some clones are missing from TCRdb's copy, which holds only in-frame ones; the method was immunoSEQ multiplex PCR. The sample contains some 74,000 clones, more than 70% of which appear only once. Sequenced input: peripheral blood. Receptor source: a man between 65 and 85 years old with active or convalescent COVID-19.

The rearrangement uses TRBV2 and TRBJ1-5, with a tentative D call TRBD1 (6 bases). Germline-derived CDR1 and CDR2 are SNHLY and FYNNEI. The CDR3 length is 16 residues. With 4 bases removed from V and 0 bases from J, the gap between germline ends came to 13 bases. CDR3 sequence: CASSVGGSHSNQPQHF. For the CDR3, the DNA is TGTGCCAGCAGTGTAGGGGGAAGCCATAGCAATCAGCCCCAGCATTTT.

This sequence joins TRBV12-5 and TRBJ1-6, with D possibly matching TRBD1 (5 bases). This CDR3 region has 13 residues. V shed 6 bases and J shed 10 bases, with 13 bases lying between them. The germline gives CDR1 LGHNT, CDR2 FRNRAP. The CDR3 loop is CASGRDYGSPLHF. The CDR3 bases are TGTGCTAGTGGCCGGGACTACGGGTCACCCCTCCACTTT.

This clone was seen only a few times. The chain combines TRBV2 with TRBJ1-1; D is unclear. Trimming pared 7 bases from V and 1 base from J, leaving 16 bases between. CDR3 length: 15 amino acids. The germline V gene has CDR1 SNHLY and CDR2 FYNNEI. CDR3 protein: CASTLQRRRNTEAFF. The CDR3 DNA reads TGTGCCAGCACCCTTCAAAGGCGGAGGAACACTGAAGCTTTCTTT.

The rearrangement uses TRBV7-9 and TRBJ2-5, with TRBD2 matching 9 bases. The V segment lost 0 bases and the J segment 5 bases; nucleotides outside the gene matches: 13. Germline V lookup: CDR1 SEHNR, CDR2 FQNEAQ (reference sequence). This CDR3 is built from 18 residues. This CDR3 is CASSLALLSGGPQETQYF. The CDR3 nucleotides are TGTGCCAGCAGCTTAGCGCTATTAAGCGGGGGGCCCCAGGAGACCCAGTACTTC.

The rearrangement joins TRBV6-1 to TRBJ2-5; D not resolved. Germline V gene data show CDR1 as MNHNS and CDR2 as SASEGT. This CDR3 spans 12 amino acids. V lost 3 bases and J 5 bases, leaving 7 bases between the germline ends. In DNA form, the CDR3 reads TGTGCCAGCAGTGAGCGATTGGAGACCCAGTACTTC. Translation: CASSERLETQYF.